One and the same sample provided the 21 T cell receptor beta chains below, sequenced in a study of blood T cell repertoires in COVID-19. The method was immunoSEQ multiplex PCR; TCRdb's version includes in-frame clones alone and lacks a portion of them. Among under 150,000 clones listed, about 88% were seen once. The sample taken for sequencing was peripheral blood. The receptors were gathered from a man between 60 and 70 years old with COVID-19, enrolled during active disease.

The J gene is TRBJ1-5, the V gene TRBV3-1 (or the pseudogene TRBV3-2), with 9 bases matching TRBD1. With V trimmed by 5 bases and J by 5 bases, 4 bases remained unmatched. Germline V CDR1 and CDR2: LGHDT, YNNKEL (reference sequence). The CDR3 extends over 14 amino acids. CDR3 amino acids: CASSGGQGHQPQHF. The CDR3 coding sequence is TGTGCCAGCAGCGGGGGACAGGGCCATCAGCCCCAGCATTTT.

This chain uses TRBV5-6 with TRBJ1-6; possible D gene TRBD1, 5 bases. V lost 0 bases and J lost 4, with 11 bases in between. The germline gives CDR1 SGHDT, CDR2 YYEEEE. This CDR3 region has 16 residues. CDR3 region: CASSLGQGAYNSPLHF. DNA of the CDR3: TGTGCCAGCAGCTTGGGCCAGGGCGCTTATAATTCACCCCTCCACTTT. Full variable domain (outside the CDR3, taken from reference TRBV5-6 and TRBJ1-6): DAGVTQSPTHLIKTRGQQVTLRCSPKSGHDTVSWYQQALGQGPQFIFQYYEEEERQRGNFPDRFSGHQFPNYSSELNVNALLLGDSALYLCASSLGQGAYNSPLHFGNGTRLTVT.

This clone was observed a single time. The chain employs TRBV2 and TRBJ1-2; the match to TRBD1 covers 7 bases. The CDR3 has 12 residues. The V and J ends lost 5 bases and 8 bases, in that order; junction bases with no gene match: 5. Per the germline V gene, CDR1 is SNHLY and CDR2 is FYNNEI. The CDR3 nucleotides read TGTGCCAGCAGTCTTACAGGGGAGGGCTACACCTTC. The encoded protein is CASSLTGEGYTF.

The chain employs TRBV2 and TRBJ2-2, with D possibly being TRBD1 (6 bases). Germline V gives CDR1 SNHLY, CDR2 FYNNEI. Trimming pared 5 bases from V and 0 bases from J, leaving 13 bases between. The CDR3 loop spans 16 amino acids. CDR3 in DNA: TGTGCCAGCAGTAAGCAGGGGCTCGCGAACACCGGGGAGCTGTTTTTT. Translation: CASSKQGLANTGELFF.

The J gene is TRBJ1-1, the V gene TRBV29-1; perhaps TRBD1 as D (5 bases). Germline V gene lookup returns CDR1 SQVTM and CDR2 ANQGSEA. V dropped 0 bases and J dropped 7 bases, with 15 bases sitting between them. This CDR3 spans 14 amino acids. The CDR3 spells CSVEDRGSGIEAFF. In DNA, the CDR3 is TGCAGCGTTGAAGATCGTGGTTCAGGGATTGAAGCTTTCTTT.

This clone has just one count. The rearrangement joins TRBV6-5 to TRBJ2-2; TRBD1 matches 7 bases. V was pared by 4 bases and J by 5 bases, with 4 bases of the junction left unmatched. The germline V gene has CDR1 MNHEY and CDR2 SVGAGI. CDR3 size: 14 residues. The CDR3 is CASSFQQGTGELFF. The CDR3 region has the DNA TGTGCCAGCAGTTTCCAACAGGGGACCGGGGAGCTGTTTTTT.

This chain connects TRBV29-1 to TRBJ1-4; 8 nucleotides match TRBD1. The CDR3 covers 13 residues. Germline trimming cut 7 bases from V and 4 bases from J; bases unmatched to any gene: 5. Germline V gene sequence: CDR1 SQVTM, CDR2 ANQGSEA. The CDR3 is CSAGTGFNEKLFF. CDR3 DNA sequence: TGCAGCGCGGGGACAGGCTTTAATGAAAAACTGTTTTTT.

About this clone itself: This sample includes further DNA sequences coding for the same CDR3. The chain has TRBV18 and TRBJ1-5, with 8 positions matching TRBD1. V lost 3 bases and J lost 0; bases outside the gene matches: 1. This CDR3 spans 15 amino acids. Germline V lookup: CDR1 KGHSH, CDR2 LQKENI. The CDR3 DNA reads TGTGCCAGCTCACCCCAGGGGGCTAGCAATCAGCCCCAGCATTTT. This codes for CASSPQGASNQPQHF. The variable domain in full, completed from reference TRBV18 and TRBJ1-5, reads NAGVMQNPRHLVRRRGQEARLRCSPMKGHSHVYWYRQLPEEGLKFMVYLQKENIIDESGMPKERFSAEFPKEGPSILRIQQVVRGDSAAYFCASSPQGASNQPQHFGDGTRLSIL.

The chain uses TRBV5-1 and TRBJ1-2; D uncertain. CDR1 and CDR2 from the germline V gene are SGHRS and YFSETQ. CDR3 size: 14 residues. V was clipped by 0 bases and J by 4 bases, with 10 bases between them. CDR3 DNA: TGCGCCAGCAGCTTGGCCGATTTGAGCTATGGCTACACCTTC. Its protein is CASSLADLSYGYTF. Supplemented by reference TRBV5-1 and TRBJ1-2, the full variable domain reads KAGVTQTPRYLIKTRGQQVTLSCSPISGHRSVSWYQQTPGQGLQFLFEYFSETQRNKGNFPGRFSGRQFSNSRSEMNVSTLELGDSALYLCASSLADLSYGYTFGSGTRLTVV.

The genes are TRBV11-3 and TRBJ2-7, with D maybe TRBD2 (5 bases). Germline-derived CDR1 and CDR2 are SGHNT and YENEEA. The V and J ends lost 6 bases and 4 bases respectively, with 16 bases between them. The CDR3 covers 14 residues. CDR3 nucleotide sequence: TGTGCCAGCAGGGGATCCGGGAACAATTACGAGCAGTACTTC. This translates into CASRGSGNNYEQYF.

The chain combines TRBV20-1 with TRBJ2-7, with D possibly TRBD1 on 5 matching bases. Germline V gene lookup returns CDR1 DFQATT and CDR2 SNEGSKA (reference sequence). This CDR3 has 13 amino acids. V lost 3 bases to trimming and J lost 2 bases, with 11 bases between them. The CDR3 bases are TGCAGTGCTAGTCTTCAGGGCCCCTACGAGCAGTACTTC. It translates to CSASLQGPYEQYF.

This clone has only one observation. The J gene is TRBJ1-5, the V gene TRBV15, with D tentatively TRBD1 (6 bases). CDR3 length: 15 residues. CDR1 is LNHNV and CDR2 is YYDKDF in the germline V gene (reference sequence). Trimming took off 3 bases at V and 4 bases at J, with 13 bases between the two ends. In DNA, the CDR3 is TGTGCCACCAGCAGGGAGCGGCAGGGGAATCAGCCCCAGCATTTT. Translating it yields CATSRERQGNQPQHF.

V is TRBV3-1 (or the pseudogene TRBV3-2) and J is TRBJ1-3, with D possibly TRBD1 on 6 matching bases. Germline lookup yields CDR1 LGHDT and CDR2 YNNKEL (reference sequence). This CDR3 has 17 amino acids. V shed 2 bases and J shed 0 bases, with 14 bases lying between them. CDR3 sequence (DNA): TGTGCCAGCAGCCAAATAGACAGGCGACTCTCTGGAAACACCATATATTTT. Encoded protein: CASSQIDRRLSGNTIYF.

The V and J genes are TRBV30 and TRBJ2-5, with no clear D. The CDR3 length is 11 residues. Germline V CDR1 and CDR2: GTSNPN, SVGIG (reference sequence). Trimming removed 5 bases at V and 0 bases at J, with 4 bases between. The CDR3 DNA is TGTGCCTGGGGCGACCAAGAGACCCAGTACTTC. Translated: CAWGDQETQYF.

This clone was picked up one time. The chain employs TRBV2 and TRBJ1-2; TRBD1 is a possible D gene (5 bases). The CDR3 covers 12 residues. Germline assignment: CDR1 SNHLY and CDR2 FYNNEI. With 6 bases removed from V and 3 bases from J, the gap between germline ends came to 8 bases. CDR3 residues: CASRTDYYGYTF. CDR3 sequence (DNA): TGTGCCAGCAGGACAGACTACTATGGCTACACCTTC.

The V and J genes are TRBV2 and TRBJ1-6; a weak D match, TRBD1 (6 bases). This CDR3 is 16 amino acids long. V was shortened by 2 bases and J by 8 bases, with 16 bases between the two germline ends. CDR1 is SNHLY, CDR2 FYNNEI, per germline. The CDR3 DNA follows: TGTGCCAGCAGTGAATTTTACAGGGCAAGGGATTCACCCCTCCACTTT. Residues: CASSEFYRARDSPLHF.

The rearrangement links TRBV5-1 to TRBJ2-7; TRBD1 might be the D (5 bases). The CDR3 length is 14 residues. CDR1 is SGHRS and CDR2 is YFSETQ in the germline V gene. The V and J ends lost 4 bases and 6 bases respectively, with 17 bases between them. CDR3 sequence reads: CASSPPQGLGEQYF. CDR3 sequence (DNA): TGCGCCAGCAGCCCCCCCCAGGGATTAGGCGAGCAGTACTTC.

The rearrangement links TRBV10-3 to TRBJ2-5, with 13 nucleotides matching TRBD2. The V gene end was trimmed by 6 bases and the J gene end by 2 bases; junction bases not matched to a gene: 3. The CDR3 sequence is 15 residues long. Germline V gene data show CDR1 as ENHRY and CDR2 as SYGVKD. The CDR3 here is CAIRGGLAGQETQYF. Here the CDR3 DNA reads TGTGCCATCAGGGGGGGACTAGCGGGACAAGAGACCCAGTACTTC.

This clone was counted a single time. The V gene is TRBV2, the J gene TRBJ2-7, with D perhaps TRBD1 (5 bases). The V gene lost 7 bases and the J gene lost 4 bases, with 17 bases spanning the gap. The CDR3 totals 14 residues. CDR1 is SNHLY and CDR2 is FYNNEI in the germline V gene. The chain's CDR3 is CASIPGRARYEQYF. DNA of the CDR3: TGTGCCAGCATCCCGGGCAGGGCCCGTTACGAGCAGTACTTC. Together with reference TRBV2 and TRBJ2-7, the CDR3 gives the full variable domain: EPEVTQTPSHQVTQMGQEVILRCVPISNHLYFYWYRQILGQKVEFLVSFYNNEISEKSEIFDDQFSVERPDGSNFTLKIRSTKLEDSAMYFCASIPGRARYEQYFGPGTRLTVT.

The chain couples TRBV7-2 to TRBJ2-7; 9 bases fit TRBD2. Germline V gene data show CDR1 as SGHTA and CDR2 as FQGNSA. V gave up 5 bases and J gave up 6 bases; unmatched junction bases: 14. CDR3 length: 16 amino acids. For the CDR3, the DNA is TGTGCCAGCAGCCAAATTAGCGGGAGCGTTCCGGTCGAGCAGTACTTC. This translates into CASSQISGSVPVEQYF. The full variable domain, rest sourced from reference TRBV7-2 and TRBJ2-7, is GAGVSQSPSNKVTEKGKDVELRCDPISGHTALYWYRQSLGQGLEFLIYFQGNSAPDKSGLPSDRFSAERTGGSVSTLTIQRTQQEDSAVYLCASSQISGSVPVEQYFGPGTRLTVT.

V usage is TRBV28 and J usage is TRBJ2-1; a weak D match, TRBD2 (6 bases). V shed 5 bases and J shed 9 bases, with 23 bases lying between them. Per the germline V gene, CDR1 is MDHEN and CDR2 is SYDVKM. The CDR3 totals 16 residues. The chain's CDR3 is CASSRRGTQSWSEQFF. For the CDR3, the DNA is TGTGCCAGCAGTCGGCGGGGAACCCAATCGTGGAGTGAGCAGTTCTTC. The full variable domain, rest sourced from reference TRBV28 and TRBJ2-1, is DVKVTQSSRYLVKRTGEKVFLECVQDMDHENMFWYRQDPGLGLRLIYFSYDVKMKEKGDIPEGYSVSREKKERFSLILESASTNQTSMYLCASSRRGTQSWSEQFFGPGTRLTVL.